A selection of T cell receptor beta chains follows, all from one sample in a study of shared clonotypes between healthy human individuals. Clones were sequenced by immunoSEQ multiplex PCR, and TCRdb holds only the in-frame ones, with some missing. The sample shows a few million clones, approximately 96% of them seen only once. Sequencing was performed on naive CD4+ T cells sorted from blood. The receptors were gathered from a man between 18 and 35 years old in good health. Each CDR3 is given with its conserved first and last residue. The D gene is left open where the match is weak. Size values are once, few and many counts, or a class for expanded clones, and some rows have none.

D gene: -; clone size: -; J gene: TRBJ1-1; V gene: TRBV18; CDR3 DNA: TGTGCCAGCTCACCCTCAGACGGGGGCACTGAAGCTTTCTTT; CDR3 protein: CASSPSDGGTEAFF
D gene: TRBD1; clone size: -; J gene: TRBJ1-2; V gene: TRBV6-1; CDR3 DNA: TGTGCCAGCAGTGAAGCGCGAAGGACAGGGCTCTATGGCTACACCTTC; CDR3 protein: CASSEARRTGLYGYTF
D gene: -; clone size: -; J gene: TRBJ1-6; V gene: TRBV4-3; CDR3 DNA: TGCGCCAGCAGCCAAGATGTCCAGGGCATGGGTTCACCCCTCCACTTT; CDR3 protein: CASSQDVQGMGSPLHF
D gene: -; clone size: -; J gene: TRBJ2-3; V gene: TRBV9; CDR3 DNA: TGTGCCAGCAGCGTAGGAGAGCCAGATACGCAGTATTTT; CDR3 protein: CASSVGEPDTQYF
D gene: -; clone size: -; J gene: TRBJ1-4; V gene: TRBV7-8; CDR3 DNA: TGTGCCAGCAGCTCTTATAACCTTGAAAAACTGTTTTTT; CDR3 protein: CASSSYNLEKLFF
D gene: -; clone size: -; J gene: TRBJ2-2; V gene: TRBV18; CDR3 DNA: TGTGCCAGCTCACCACAGGGTTTCGGGGAGCTGTTTTTT; CDR3 protein: CASSPQGFGELFF
D gene: TRBD1; clone size: -; J gene: TRBJ2-7; V gene: TRBV7-6; CDR3 DNA: TGTGCCAGCAGCTTATGGGACAGGGTTTACGAGCAGTACTTC; CDR3 protein: CASSLWDRVYEQYF
D gene: TRBD1; clone size: -; J gene: TRBJ2-2; V gene: TRBV7-9; CDR3 DNA: TGTGCCAGCAGACCTCCGGGACAGGGGGCAACCGGGGAGCTGTTTTTT; CDR3 protein: CASRPPGQGATGELFF
D gene: TRBD2; clone size: -; J gene: TRBJ2-1; V gene: TRBV14; CDR3 DNA: TGTGCCAGCAGCCGGATGACTACTAGCGGGAGCTCCTACAATGAGCAGTTCTTC; CDR3 protein: CASSRMTTSGSSYNEQFF
D gene: -; clone size: -; J gene: TRBJ2-2; V gene: TRBV5-1; CDR3 DNA: TGCGCCAGCAGCTTTTCGGCCGGGGAGCTGTTTTTT; CDR3 protein: CASSFSAGELFF
D gene: -; clone size: once; J gene: TRBJ2-2; V gene: TRBV2; CDR3 DNA: TGTGCCAGCAGTGAACTTCACGGTTCGAACACCGGGGAGCTGTTTTTT; CDR3 protein: CASSELHGSNTGELFF
D gene: -; clone size: -; J gene: TRBJ2-7; V gene: TRBV4-1; CDR3 DNA: TGCGCCAGCAGCCAAGCTTTTTTGGAATCCTACGAGCAGTACTTC; CDR3 protein: CASSQAFLESYEQYF
D gene: TRBD1; clone size: once; J gene: TRBJ1-1; V gene: TRBV5-6; CDR3 DNA: TGTGCCAGCAGCTCCGAATGGACAGGGAACCCGAACACTGAAGCTTTCTTT; CDR3 protein: CASSSEWTGNPNTEAFF
D gene: -; clone size: -; J gene: TRBJ2-3; V gene: TRBV4-3; CDR3 DNA: TGCGCCAGCAGCCAACTGGGCACAGATACGCAGTATTTT; CDR3 protein: CASSQLGTDTQYF
D gene: -; clone size: -; J gene: TRBJ2-3; V gene: TRBV2; CDR3 DNA: TGTGCCAGCAGTGCCCGGGGCCGTAGCACAGATACGCAGTATTTT; CDR3 protein: CASSARGRSTDTQYF
D gene: TRBD1; clone size: -; J gene: TRBJ1-2; V gene: TRBV28; CDR3 DNA: TGTGCCAGCAGTTTAGCAGGGGGCGACTATGGCTACACCTTC; CDR3 protein: CASSLAGGDYGYTF
D gene: TRBD2; clone size: -; J gene: TRBJ2-1; V gene: TRBV10-1; CDR3 DNA: TGCGCCAGCAGTGAGGGGGGGGAGGGCAGAAATGAGCAGTTCTTC; CDR3 protein: CASSEGGEGRNEQFF
D gene: TRBD1; clone size: once; J gene: TRBJ2-7; V gene: TRBV28; CDR3 DNA: TGTGCCAGCCGCGAGCCAGGGGGCGGTTACGAGCAGTACTTC; CDR3 protein: CASREPGGGYEQYF
D gene: TRBD1; clone size: -; J gene: TRBJ2-7; V gene: TRBV7-2; CDR3 DNA: TGTGCCAGCAGCTTAAGGGGACAGGGGGCTTACGAGCAGTACTTC; CDR3 protein: CASSLRGQGAYEQYF
D gene: -; clone size: -; J gene: TRBJ2-2; V gene: TRBV14; CDR3 DNA: TGTGCCAGCAGCCAAAGGTCTTCGAACACCGGGGAGCTGTTTTTT; CDR3 protein: CASSQRSSNTGELFF
D gene: TRBD2; clone size: -; J gene: TRBJ2-5; V gene: TRBV5-5; CDR3 DNA: TGTGCCAGCAGCTTTACTAGCGGGGGAAAAGAGACCCAGTACTTC; CDR3 protein: CASSFTSGGKETQYF
D gene: -; clone size: -; J gene: TRBJ2-1; V gene: TRBV30; CDR3 DNA: TGTGCCTGGAGTTTTCGGACAGAGAATGAGCAGTTCTTC; CDR3 protein: CAWSFRTENEQFF
D gene: TRBD2; clone size: once; J gene: TRBJ2-7; V gene: TRBV29-1; CDR3 DNA: TGCAGTACGAAGCGGGGGGGGTCCGAGCAGTACTTC; CDR3 protein: CSTKRGGSEQYF
D gene: TRBD1; clone size: -; J gene: TRBJ1-5; V gene: TRBV30; CDR3 DNA: TGTGCCTGGAGTCGGGACAGGGGCAATCAGCCCCAGCATTTT; CDR3 protein: CAWSRDRGNQPQHF
D gene: -; clone size: -; J gene: TRBJ1-1; V gene: TRBV6-1; CDR3 DNA: TGTGCCAGCTCGGGGGGCACTGAAGCTTTCTTT; CDR3 protein: CASSGGTEAFF
D gene: -; clone size: -; J gene: TRBJ1-6; V gene: TRBV6-5; CDR3 DNA: TGTGCCAGCAGTACGGTGGGGTCACCCCTCCACTTT; CDR3 protein: CASSTVGSPLHF
D gene: TRBD1; clone size: -; J gene: TRBJ2-7; V gene: TRBV4-1; CDR3 DNA: TGCGCCAGCAGCCGGCTGGGACAGGGTAACGGCGAGCAGTACTTC; CDR3 protein: CASSRLGQGNGEQYF
D gene: -; clone size: -; J gene: TRBJ1-3; V gene: TRBV4-3; CDR3 DNA: TGCGCCAGCAGCCAAGTACTGAACTCTGGAAACACCATATATTTT; CDR3 protein: CASSQVLNSGNTIYF
D gene: -; clone size: -; J gene: TRBJ1-1; V gene: TRBV7-8; CDR3 DNA: TGTGCCAGCAGCTTTTGGGGTATTGCTGAAGCTTTCTTT; CDR3 protein: CASSFWGIAEAFF
D gene: -; clone size: once; J gene: TRBJ2-7; V gene: TRBV5-1; CDR3 DNA: TGCGCCAGCAGCTTCTGGACAGACTACGAGCAGTACTTC; CDR3 protein: CASSFWTDYEQYF
D gene: TRBD2; clone size: -; J gene: TRBJ2-3; V gene: TRBV7-2; CDR3 DNA: TGTGCCAGCAGCTTACTAGCGGGAACCTTCACAGATACGCAGTATTTT; CDR3 protein: CASSLLAGTFTDTQYF
D gene: -; clone size: -; J gene: TRBJ2-7; V gene: TRBV7-2; CDR3 DNA: TGTGCCAGCAGCTTAGATGCAGGGACCTACGAGCAGTACTTC; CDR3 protein: CASSLDAGTYEQYF
D gene: -; clone size: -; J gene: TRBJ2-5; V gene: TRBV7-7; CDR3 DNA: TGTGCTAGCAGCATTAACCGCCTGTTGGCGGGGAGTTGTTGGGAGACCCAGTACTTC; CDR3 protein: CASSINRLLAGSCWETQYF
D gene: -; clone size: -; J gene: TRBJ1-1; V gene: TRBV2; CDR3 DNA: TGTGCCAGCAGTGCGGACGGGAACACTGAAGCTTTCTTT; CDR3 protein: CASSADGNTEAFF
D gene: -; clone size: -; J gene: TRBJ2-1; V gene: TRBV7-2; CDR3 DNA: TGTGCCAGCAGCGGCAATTACAATGAGCAGTTCTTC; CDR3 protein: CASSGNYNEQFF
D gene: TRBD1; clone size: -; J gene: TRBJ1-4; V gene: TRBV7-2; CDR3 DNA: TGTGCCAGCTCCTCAGGGGGTTTGGGTGAAAAACTGTTTTTT; CDR3 protein: CASSSGGLGEKLFF
D gene: -; clone size: -; J gene: TRBJ2-3; V gene: TRBV29-1; CDR3 DNA: TGCAGCGGGGGGGGCTGGGATACGCAGTATTTT; CDR3 protein: CSGGGWDTQYF
D gene: -; clone size: -; J gene: TRBJ1-5; V gene: TRBV28; CDR3 DNA: TGTGCCAGCATTAGACGGGACGGAAGCAATCAGCCCCAGCATTTT; CDR3 protein: CASIRRDGSNQPQHF
D gene: -; clone size: -; J gene: TRBJ2-1; V gene: TRBV5-1; CDR3 DNA: TGCGCCAGCAGCTTGGCCGCAGGGGCGTCCTACAATGAGCAGTTCTTC; CDR3 protein: CASSLAAGASYNEQFF
D gene: TRBD1; clone size: -; J gene: TRBJ1-2; V gene: TRBV9; CDR3 DNA: TGTGCCAGCAGCGTAGACGCAGGGGGATATGGCTACACCTTC; CDR3 protein: CASSVDAGGYGYTF
D gene: -; clone size: -; J gene: TRBJ1-5; V gene: TRBV6-6; CDR3 DNA: TGTGCCAGCAGTTACTCATCAGGGGATCAGCCCCAGCATTTT; CDR3 protein: CASSYSSGDQPQHF
D gene: -; clone size: -; J gene: TRBJ1-4; V gene: TRBV6-1; CDR3 DNA: TGTGCCACCTGGACAGCAACTAATGAAAAACTGTTTTTT; CDR3 protein: CATWTATNEKLFF
D gene: -; clone size: -; J gene: TRBJ2-5; V gene: TRBV4-3; CDR3 DNA: TGCGCCAGCAGCCAAGTTAGTCCCAGTGGGACCCAGTACTTC; CDR3 protein: CASSQVSPSGTQYF
D gene: TRBD1; clone size: -; J gene: TRBJ1-6; V gene: TRBV19; CDR3 DNA: TGTGCCAGTAGTCAAGGAGGGGGCCGTTCACCCCTCCACTTT; CDR3 protein: CASSQGGGRSPLHF
D gene: TRBD1; clone size: -; J gene: TRBJ2-1; V gene: TRBV30; CDR3 DNA: TGTGCCACCCGGGACAGGGCCTACAATGAGCAGTTCTTC; CDR3 protein: CATRDRAYNEQFF
D gene: -; clone size: -; J gene: TRBJ2-7; V gene: TRBV5-4; CDR3 DNA: TGTGCCAGCAGCTTGCGTGGGCAGGGGATAGGGTACGAGCAGTACTTC; CDR3 protein: CASSLRGQGIGYEQYF
D gene: TRBD1; clone size: -; J gene: TRBJ1-1; V gene: TRBV29-1; CDR3 DNA: TGCAGCGTTGAAAACAGGGGAAGGAACACTGAAGCTTTCTTT; CDR3 protein: CSVENRGRNTEAFF
D gene: -; clone size: -; J gene: TRBJ1-6; V gene: TRBV28; CDR3 DNA: TGTGCCAGCGGAGGGGCAGACTACTTACCCCTCCACTTT; CDR3 protein: CASGGADYLPLHF
D gene: -; clone size: -; J gene: TRBJ1-3; V gene: TRBV7-8; CDR3 DNA: TGTGCCAGCAGCTTAGGGATCGGGAACACCATATATTTT; CDR3 protein: CASSLGIGNTIYF
D gene: TRBD2; clone size: -; J gene: TRBJ2-1; V gene: TRBV9; CDR3 DNA: TGTGCCAGCAGCAAAGCGGGAGGGCCGAGTAATGAGCAGTTCTTC; CDR3 protein: CASSKAGGPSNEQFF
D gene: -; clone size: -; J gene: TRBJ2-7; V gene: TRBV11-3; CDR3 DNA: TGTGCCAGCAGCTTAGGTGTGTACAGCTACTCCTACGAGCAGTACTTC; CDR3 protein: CASSLGVYSYSYEQYF
D gene: -; clone size: -; J gene: TRBJ2-7; V gene: TRBV30; CDR3 DNA: TGTGCCTGGAGTGTACGAGGAGGGGGCCACGGCGAGCAGTACTTC; CDR3 protein: CAWSVRGGGHGEQYF
D gene: -; clone size: -; J gene: TRBJ2-7; V gene: TRBV20-1; CDR3 DNA: TGCAGTGCTATTGTCTCCGGACTCCAGTACTTC; CDR3 protein: CSAIVSGLQYF
D gene: -; clone size: -; J gene: TRBJ1-4; V gene: TRBV5-6; CDR3 DNA: TGTGCCAGCAGCTTGGTTCCAGGGTTAAATGAAAAACTGTTTTTT; CDR3 protein: CASSLVPGLNEKLFF
D gene: -; clone size: -; J gene: TRBJ2-3; V gene: TRBV19; CDR3 DNA: TGTGCCAGTAGTTTGTGGGGGCCAGGAGACACAGATACGCAGTATTTT; CDR3 protein: CASSLWGPGDTDTQYF
D gene: -; clone size: -; J gene: TRBJ2-1; V gene: TRBV30; CDR3 DNA: TGTGCCTGGAGTGTAGGGGGGAGTTCCTACAATGAGCAGTTCTTC; CDR3 protein: CAWSVGGSSYNEQFF
D gene: TRBD1; clone size: -; J gene: TRBJ2-2; V gene: TRBV10-3; CDR3 DNA: TGTGCCATCAGCGGCCAGGGGGTGGGCGCCGGGGAGCTGTTTTTT; CDR3 protein: CAISGQGVGAGELFF
D gene: -; clone size: -; J gene: TRBJ1-1; V gene: TRBV19; CDR3 DNA: TGTGCCAGTAGTATGCAGGGACACACTGAAGCTTTCTTT; CDR3 protein: CASSMQGHTEAFF
D gene: -; clone size: -; J gene: TRBJ1-6; V gene: TRBV11-1; CDR3 DNA: TGTGCCAGCAGCTTAGGGGGCGTAATGGATTCACCCCTCCACTTT; CDR3 protein: CASSLGGVMDSPLHF
D gene: TRBD2; clone size: -; J gene: TRBJ2-1; V gene: TRBV7-2; CDR3 DNA: TGTGCCAGCAGCTTTAGGGGAGGGACCACCCAAGTGGGGCAGTTCTTC; CDR3 protein: CASSFRGGTTQVGQFF